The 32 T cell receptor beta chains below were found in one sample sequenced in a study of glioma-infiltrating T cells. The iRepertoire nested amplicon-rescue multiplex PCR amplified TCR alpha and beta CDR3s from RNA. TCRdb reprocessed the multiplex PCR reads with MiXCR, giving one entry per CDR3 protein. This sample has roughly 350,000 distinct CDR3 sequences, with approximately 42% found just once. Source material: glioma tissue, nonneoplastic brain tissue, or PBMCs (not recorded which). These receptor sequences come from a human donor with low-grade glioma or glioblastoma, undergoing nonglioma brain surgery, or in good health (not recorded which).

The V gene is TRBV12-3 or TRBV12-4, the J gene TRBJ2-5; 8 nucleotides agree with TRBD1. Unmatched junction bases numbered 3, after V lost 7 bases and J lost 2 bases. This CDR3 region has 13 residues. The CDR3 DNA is TGTGCCAGCATTCGGACAGGGCAAGAGACCCAGTACTTC. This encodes CASIRTGQETQYF.

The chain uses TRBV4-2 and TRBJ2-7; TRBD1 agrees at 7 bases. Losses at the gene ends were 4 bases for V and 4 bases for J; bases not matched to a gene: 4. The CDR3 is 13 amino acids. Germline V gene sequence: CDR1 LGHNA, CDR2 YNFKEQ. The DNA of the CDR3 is TGTGCCAGCAGCCCGCCGACAGGGTACGAGCAGTACTTC. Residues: CASSPPTGYEQYF.

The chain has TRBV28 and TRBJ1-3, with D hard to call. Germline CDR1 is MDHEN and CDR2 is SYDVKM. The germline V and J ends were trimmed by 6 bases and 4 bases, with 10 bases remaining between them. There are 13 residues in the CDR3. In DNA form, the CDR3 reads TGTGCCAGCAGACCCCCGAGGGGAAACACCATATATTTT. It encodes CASRPPRGNTIYF.

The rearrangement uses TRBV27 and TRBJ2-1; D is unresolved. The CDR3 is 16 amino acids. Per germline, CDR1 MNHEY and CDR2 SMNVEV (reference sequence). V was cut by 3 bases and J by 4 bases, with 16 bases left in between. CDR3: CASSFSGSPSYNEQFF. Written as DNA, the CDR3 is TGTGCCAGCAGTTTCTCAGGTTCCCCGTCGTACAATGAGCAGTTCTTC.

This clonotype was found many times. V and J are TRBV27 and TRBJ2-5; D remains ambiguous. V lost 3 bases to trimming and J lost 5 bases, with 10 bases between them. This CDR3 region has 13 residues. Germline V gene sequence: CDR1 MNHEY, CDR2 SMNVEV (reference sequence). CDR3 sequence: CASSFRALETQYF. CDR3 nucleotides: TGTGCCAGCAGTTTCCGGGCGTTGGAGACCCAGTACTTC.

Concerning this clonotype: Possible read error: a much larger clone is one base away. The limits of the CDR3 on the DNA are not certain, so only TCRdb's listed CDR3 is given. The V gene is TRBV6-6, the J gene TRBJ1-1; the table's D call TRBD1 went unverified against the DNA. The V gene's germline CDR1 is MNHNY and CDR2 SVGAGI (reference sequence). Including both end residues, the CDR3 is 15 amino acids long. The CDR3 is CASSSMWGAGTEDFF.

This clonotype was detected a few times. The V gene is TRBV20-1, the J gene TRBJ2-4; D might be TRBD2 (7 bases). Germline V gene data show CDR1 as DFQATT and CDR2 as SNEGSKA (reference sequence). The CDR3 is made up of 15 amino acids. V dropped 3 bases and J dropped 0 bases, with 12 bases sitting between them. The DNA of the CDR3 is TGCAGTGCTAGTCGGGGGGCCGAAGCCAAAAACATTCAGTACTTC. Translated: CSASRGAEAKNIQYF.

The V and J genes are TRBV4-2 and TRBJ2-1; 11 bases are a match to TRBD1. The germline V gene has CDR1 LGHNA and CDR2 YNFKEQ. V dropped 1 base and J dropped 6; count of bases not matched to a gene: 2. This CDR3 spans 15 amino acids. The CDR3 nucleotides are TGTGCCAGCAGCCAAGCCGGGACAGGGGGCAATGAGCAGTTCTTC. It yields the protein CASSQAGTGGNEQFF.

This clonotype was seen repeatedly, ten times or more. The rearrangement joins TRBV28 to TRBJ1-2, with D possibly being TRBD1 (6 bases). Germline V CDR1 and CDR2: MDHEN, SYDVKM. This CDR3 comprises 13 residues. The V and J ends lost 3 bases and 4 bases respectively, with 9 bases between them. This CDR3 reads CASSLTGFYGYTF. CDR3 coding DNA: TGTGCCAGCAGTTTGACAGGATTCTATGGCTACACCTTC.

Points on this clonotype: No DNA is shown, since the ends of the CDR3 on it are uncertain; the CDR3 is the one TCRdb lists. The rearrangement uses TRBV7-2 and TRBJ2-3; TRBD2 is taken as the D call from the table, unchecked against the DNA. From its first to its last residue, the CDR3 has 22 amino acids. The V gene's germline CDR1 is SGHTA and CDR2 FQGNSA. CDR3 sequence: CASSFYICSARDPRSGTDTQYF.

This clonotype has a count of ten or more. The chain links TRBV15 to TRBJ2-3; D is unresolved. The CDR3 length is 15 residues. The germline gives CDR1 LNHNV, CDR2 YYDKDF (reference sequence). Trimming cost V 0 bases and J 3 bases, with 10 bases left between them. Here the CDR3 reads CATSRDRPGTDTQYF. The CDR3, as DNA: TGTGCCACCAGCAGAGATCGCCCAGGAACAGATACGCAGTATTTT.

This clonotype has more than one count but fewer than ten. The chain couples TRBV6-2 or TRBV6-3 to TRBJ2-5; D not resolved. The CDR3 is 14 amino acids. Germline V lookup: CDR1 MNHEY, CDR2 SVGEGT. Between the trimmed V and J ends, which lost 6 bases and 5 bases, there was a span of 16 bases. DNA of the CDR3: TGTGCCAGCAGCTCGTACAGACGGCAGGAGACCCAGTACTTC. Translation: CASSSYRRQETQYF.

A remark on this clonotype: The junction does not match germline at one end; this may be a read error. The CDR3 sequence: CASSPGTGVSGQHQHF. The CDR3, as DNA: TGTGCCAGCAGTCCCGGGACAGGGGTTTCCGGGCAGCACCAGCATTTT. The gene calls are TRBV25-1 and TRBJ1-5; 10 bases match TRBD1. CDR3 size: 16 residues. From germline, CDR1 is MGHDK and CDR2 SYGVNS.

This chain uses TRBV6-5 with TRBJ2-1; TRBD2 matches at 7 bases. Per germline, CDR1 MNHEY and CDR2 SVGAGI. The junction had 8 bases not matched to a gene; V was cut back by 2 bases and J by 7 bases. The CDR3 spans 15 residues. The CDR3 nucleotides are TGTGCCAGCAGTTACACGGGAGGAGAGGAAAATGAGCAGTTCTTC. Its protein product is CASSYTGGEENEQFF.

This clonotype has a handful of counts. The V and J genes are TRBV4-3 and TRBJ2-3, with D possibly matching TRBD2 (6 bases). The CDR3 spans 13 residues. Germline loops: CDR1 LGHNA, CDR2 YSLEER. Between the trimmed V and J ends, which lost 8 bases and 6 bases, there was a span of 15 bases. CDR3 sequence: CASGRGPGDTQYF. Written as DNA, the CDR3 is TGCGCCAGCGGGCGGGGCCCCGGGGATACGCAGTATTTT.

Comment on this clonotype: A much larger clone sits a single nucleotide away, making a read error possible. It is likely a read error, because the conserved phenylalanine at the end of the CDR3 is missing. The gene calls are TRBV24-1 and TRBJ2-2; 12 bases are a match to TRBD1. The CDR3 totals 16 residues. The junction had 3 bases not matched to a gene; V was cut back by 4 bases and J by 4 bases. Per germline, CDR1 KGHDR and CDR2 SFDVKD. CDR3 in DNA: TGTGCCACCAGTGAAGCGGGACAGGGGGCCACCGGGGAGCTGTTTTCT. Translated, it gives CATSEAGQGATGELFS.

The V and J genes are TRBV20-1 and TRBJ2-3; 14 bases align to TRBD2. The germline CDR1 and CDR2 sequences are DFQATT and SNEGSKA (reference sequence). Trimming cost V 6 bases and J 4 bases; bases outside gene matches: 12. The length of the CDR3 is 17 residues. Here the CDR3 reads CSADLGLAGGGADTQYF. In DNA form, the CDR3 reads TGCAGTGCCGACTTAGGACTAGCGGGAGGCGGGGCAGATACGCAGTATTTT.

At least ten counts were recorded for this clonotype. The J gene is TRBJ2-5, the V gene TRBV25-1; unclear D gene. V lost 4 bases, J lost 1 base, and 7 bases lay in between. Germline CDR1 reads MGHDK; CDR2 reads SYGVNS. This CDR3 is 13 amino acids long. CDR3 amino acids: CASSVQIQETQYF. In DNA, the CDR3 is TGTGCCAGCAGTGTTCAGATCCAAGAGACCCAGTACTTC.

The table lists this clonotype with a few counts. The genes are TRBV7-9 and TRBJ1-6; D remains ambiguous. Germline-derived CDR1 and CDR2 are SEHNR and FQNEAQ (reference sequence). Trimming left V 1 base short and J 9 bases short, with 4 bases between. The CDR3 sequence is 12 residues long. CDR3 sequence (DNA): TGTGCCAGCAGCTTAGGGCCTTCACCCCTCCACTTT. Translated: CASSLGPSPLHF.

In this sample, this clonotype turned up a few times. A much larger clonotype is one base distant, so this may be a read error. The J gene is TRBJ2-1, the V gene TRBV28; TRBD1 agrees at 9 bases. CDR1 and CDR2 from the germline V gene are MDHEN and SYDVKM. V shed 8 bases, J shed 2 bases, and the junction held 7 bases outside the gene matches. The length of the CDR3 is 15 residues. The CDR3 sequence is CASGPDRGPYNEQFF. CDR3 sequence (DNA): TGTGCCAGCGGACCGGACAGGGGACCCTACAATGAGCAGTTCTTC.

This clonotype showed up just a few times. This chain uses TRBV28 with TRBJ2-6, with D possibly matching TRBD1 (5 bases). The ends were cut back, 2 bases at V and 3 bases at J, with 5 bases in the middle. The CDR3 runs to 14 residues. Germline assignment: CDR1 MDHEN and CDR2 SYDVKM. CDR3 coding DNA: TGTGCCAGCAGTTTACAGGGTGGGGCCAACGTCCTGACTTTC. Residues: CASSLQGGANVLTF.

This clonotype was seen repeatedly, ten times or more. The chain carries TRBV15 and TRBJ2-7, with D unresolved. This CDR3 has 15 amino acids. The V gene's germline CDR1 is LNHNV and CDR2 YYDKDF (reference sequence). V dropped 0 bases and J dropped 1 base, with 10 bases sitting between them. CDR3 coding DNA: TGTGCCACCAGCAGAGATTTGGGCGGATCCTACGAGCAGTACTTC. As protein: CATSRDLGGSYEQYF.

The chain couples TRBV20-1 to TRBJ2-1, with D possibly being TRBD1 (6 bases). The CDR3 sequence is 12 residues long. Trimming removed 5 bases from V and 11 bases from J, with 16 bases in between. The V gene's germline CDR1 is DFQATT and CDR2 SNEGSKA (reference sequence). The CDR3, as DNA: TGCAGTGCTGGACAGAGAGCGGAGCAGCAGTTCTTC. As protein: CSAGQRAEQQFF.

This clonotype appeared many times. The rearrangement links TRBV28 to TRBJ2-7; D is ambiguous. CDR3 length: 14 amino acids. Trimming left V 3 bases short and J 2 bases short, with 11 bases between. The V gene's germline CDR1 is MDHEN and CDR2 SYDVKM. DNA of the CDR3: TGTGCCAGCAGTTTTTCCGGGCCCACCTACGAGCAGTACTTC. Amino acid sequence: CASSFSGPTYEQYF.

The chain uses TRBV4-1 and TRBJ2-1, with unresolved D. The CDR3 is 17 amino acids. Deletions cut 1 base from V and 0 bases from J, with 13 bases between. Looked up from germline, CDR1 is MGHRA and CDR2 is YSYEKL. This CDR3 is CASSQVSFTSSYNEQFF. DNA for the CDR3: TGCGCCAGCAGCCAAGTCTCTTTTACAAGCTCCTACAATGAGCAGTTCTTC.

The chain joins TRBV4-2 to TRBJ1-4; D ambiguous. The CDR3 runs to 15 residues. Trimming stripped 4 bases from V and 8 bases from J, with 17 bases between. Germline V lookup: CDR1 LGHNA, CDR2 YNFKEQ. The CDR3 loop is CASSPLGLPPEKLFF. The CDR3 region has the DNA TGTGCCAGCAGCCCCCTCGGCCTCCCGCCCGAAAAACTGTTTTTT.

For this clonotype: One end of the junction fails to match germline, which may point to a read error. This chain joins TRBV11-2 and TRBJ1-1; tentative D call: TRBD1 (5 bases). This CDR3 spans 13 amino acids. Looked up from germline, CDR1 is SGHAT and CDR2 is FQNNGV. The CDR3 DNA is TGTGCCAGCAGCTTTCCAGGGAACGCTGAAGCTTTCTTT. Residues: CASSFPGNAEAFF.

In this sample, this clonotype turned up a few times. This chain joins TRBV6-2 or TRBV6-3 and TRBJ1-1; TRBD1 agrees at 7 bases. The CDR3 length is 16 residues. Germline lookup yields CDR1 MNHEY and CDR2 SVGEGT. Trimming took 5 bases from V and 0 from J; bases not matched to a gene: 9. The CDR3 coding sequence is TGTGCCAGCAGTCGCCACCGGACAGGCCTGAACACTGAAGCTTTCTTT. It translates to CASSRHRTGLNTEAFF.

The CDR3 spells CASSNTGTGVYEQYF. CDR3 coding DNA: TGTGCCAGCAGCAACACCGGGACAGGCGTTTACGAGCAGTACTTC. The chain employs TRBV27 and TRBJ2-7; 8 bases are shared with TRBD1. The CDR3 loop spans 15 amino acids. Trimming at V came to 6 bases and at J to 4 bases, leaving 11 bases not matched to a gene. Germline CDR1 reads MNHEY; CDR2 reads SMNVEV (reference sequence).

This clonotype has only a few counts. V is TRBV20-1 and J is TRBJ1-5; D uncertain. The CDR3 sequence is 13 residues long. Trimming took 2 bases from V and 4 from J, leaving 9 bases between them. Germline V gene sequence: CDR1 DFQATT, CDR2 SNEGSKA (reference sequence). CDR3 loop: CSARSGGNQPQHF. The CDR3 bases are TGCAGTGCTAGATCGGGCGGGAATCAGCCCCAGCATTTT.

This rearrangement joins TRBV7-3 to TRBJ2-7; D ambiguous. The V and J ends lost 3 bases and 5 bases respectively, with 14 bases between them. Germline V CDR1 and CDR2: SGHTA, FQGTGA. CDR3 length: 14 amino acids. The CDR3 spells CASSFRQEFHEQYF. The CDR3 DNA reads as TGTGCCAGCAGCTTCCGCCAGGAATTCCACGAGCAGTACTTC.

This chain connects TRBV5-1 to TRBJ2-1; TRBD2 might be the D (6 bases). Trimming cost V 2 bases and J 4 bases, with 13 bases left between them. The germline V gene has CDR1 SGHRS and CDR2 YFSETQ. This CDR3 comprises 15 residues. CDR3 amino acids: CASSLVSGTYNEQFF. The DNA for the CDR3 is TGCGCCAGCAGCTTAGTCTCCGGGACTTACAATGAGCAGTTCTTC.